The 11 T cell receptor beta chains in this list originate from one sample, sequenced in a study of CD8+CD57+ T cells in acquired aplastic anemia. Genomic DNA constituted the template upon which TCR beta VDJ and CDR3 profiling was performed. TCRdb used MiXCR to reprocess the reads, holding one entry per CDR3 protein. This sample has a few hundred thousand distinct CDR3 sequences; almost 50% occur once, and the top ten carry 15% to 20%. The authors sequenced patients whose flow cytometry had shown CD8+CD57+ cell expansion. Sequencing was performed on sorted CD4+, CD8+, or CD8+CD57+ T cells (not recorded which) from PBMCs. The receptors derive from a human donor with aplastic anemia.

CDR3 in amino acids: CASSLEGASYGYTF. The DNA of the CDR3 is TGTGCCAGCAGCTTAGAAGGCGCCAGCTATGGCTACACCTTC. The V gene is TRBV7-2, the J gene TRBJ1-2; no reliable D call. Germline CDR1 is SGHTA and CDR2 is FQGNSA. The length of the CDR3 is 14 residues. The germline V and J ends were trimmed by 1 base and 4 bases, with 10 bases remaining between them.

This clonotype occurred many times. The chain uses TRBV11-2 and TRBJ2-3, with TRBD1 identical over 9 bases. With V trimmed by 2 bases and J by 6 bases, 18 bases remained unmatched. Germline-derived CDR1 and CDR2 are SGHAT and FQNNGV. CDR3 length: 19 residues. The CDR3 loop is CASSLSVSSRDRVRDTQYF. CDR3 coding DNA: TGTGCCAGCAGCTTATCGGTCTCTTCCCGGGACAGGGTACGCGATACGCAGTATTTT.

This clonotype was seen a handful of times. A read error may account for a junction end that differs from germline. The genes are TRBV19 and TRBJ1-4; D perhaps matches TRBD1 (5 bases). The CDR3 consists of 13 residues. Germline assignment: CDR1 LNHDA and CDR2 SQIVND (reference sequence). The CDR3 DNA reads TGTGCCAGTAGTCTACGCGGGGGTGAAAGACTGTTTTTT. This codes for CASSLRGGERLFF.

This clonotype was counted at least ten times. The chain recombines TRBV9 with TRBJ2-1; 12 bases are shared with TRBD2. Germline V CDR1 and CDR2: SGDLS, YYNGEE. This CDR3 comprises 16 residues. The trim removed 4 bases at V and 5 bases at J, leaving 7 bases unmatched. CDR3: CASSTTSGGWDNEQFF. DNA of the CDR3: TGTGCCAGCAGCACAACTAGCGGGGGGTGGGACAATGAGCAGTTCTTC.

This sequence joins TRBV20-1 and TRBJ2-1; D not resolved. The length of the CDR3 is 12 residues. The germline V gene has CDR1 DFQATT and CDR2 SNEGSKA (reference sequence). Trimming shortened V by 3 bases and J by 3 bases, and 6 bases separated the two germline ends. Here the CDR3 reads CSASRDYNEQFF. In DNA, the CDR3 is TGCAGTGCTAGTAGGGACTACAATGAGCAGTTCTTC.

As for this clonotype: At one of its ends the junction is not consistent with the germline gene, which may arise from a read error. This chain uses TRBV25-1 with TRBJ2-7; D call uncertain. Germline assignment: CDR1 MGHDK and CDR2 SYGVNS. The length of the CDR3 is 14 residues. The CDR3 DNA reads TGTGCCAGCAGCCAAGGACCGGCAATCTACGGGCAGTACTTC. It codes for CASSQGPAIYGQYF.

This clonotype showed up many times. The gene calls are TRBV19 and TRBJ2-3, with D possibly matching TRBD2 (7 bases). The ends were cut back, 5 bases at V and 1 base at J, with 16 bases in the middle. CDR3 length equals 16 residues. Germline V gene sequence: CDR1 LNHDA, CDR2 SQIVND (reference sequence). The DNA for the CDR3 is TGTGCCAGTAGTGGGGGGGGGGGCATCGGCACAGATACGCAGTATTTT. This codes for CASSGGGGIGTDTQYF.

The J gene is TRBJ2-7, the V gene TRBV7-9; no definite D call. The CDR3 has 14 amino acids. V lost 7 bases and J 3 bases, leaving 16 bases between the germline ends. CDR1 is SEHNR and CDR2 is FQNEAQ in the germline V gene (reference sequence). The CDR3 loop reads CASIPFTGGYEQYF. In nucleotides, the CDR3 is TGTGCCAGCATCCCTTTCACCGGTGGCTACGAGCAGTACTTC.

CDR3 DNA: TGTGCCAGCCTGAGGAGCAGCGGAAGCTACAAAGGGCAGTTCTTC. Translation gives CASLRSSGSYKGQFF. The chain joins TRBV7-8 to TRBJ2-1, with D possibly matching TRBD2 (5 bases). The CDR3 has 15 residues. Germline values: CDR1 SGHVS, CDR2 FQNEAQ. V was trimmed by 8 bases and J by 12 bases, leaving 26 bases between them.

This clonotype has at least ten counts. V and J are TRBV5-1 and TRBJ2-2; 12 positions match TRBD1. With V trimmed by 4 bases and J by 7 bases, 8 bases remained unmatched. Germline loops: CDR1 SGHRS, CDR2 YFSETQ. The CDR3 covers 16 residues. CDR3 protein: CASSPGTGGFGGELFF. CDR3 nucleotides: TGCGCCAGCAGCCCTGGGACAGGGGGCTTCGGCGGGGAGCTGTTTTTT. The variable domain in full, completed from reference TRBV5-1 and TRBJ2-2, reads KAGVTQTPRYLIKTRGQQVTLSCSPISGHRSVSWYQQTPGQGLQFLFEYFSETQRNKGNFPGRFSGRQFSNSRSEMNVSTLELGDSALYLCASSPGTGGFGGELFFGEGSRLTVL.

CDR3: CSARDQGRGSNQPQHF. The CDR3 DNA reads TGCAGTGCTAGAGATCAGGGAAGGGGTAGCAATCAGCCCCAGCATTTT. The chain couples TRBV20-1 to TRBJ1-5; a weak D match, TRBD1 (5 bases). Trimming pared 0 bases from V and 0 bases from J, leaving 12 bases between. Germline lookup yields CDR1 DFQATT and CDR2 SNEGSKA (reference sequence). The CDR3 runs to 16 residues.